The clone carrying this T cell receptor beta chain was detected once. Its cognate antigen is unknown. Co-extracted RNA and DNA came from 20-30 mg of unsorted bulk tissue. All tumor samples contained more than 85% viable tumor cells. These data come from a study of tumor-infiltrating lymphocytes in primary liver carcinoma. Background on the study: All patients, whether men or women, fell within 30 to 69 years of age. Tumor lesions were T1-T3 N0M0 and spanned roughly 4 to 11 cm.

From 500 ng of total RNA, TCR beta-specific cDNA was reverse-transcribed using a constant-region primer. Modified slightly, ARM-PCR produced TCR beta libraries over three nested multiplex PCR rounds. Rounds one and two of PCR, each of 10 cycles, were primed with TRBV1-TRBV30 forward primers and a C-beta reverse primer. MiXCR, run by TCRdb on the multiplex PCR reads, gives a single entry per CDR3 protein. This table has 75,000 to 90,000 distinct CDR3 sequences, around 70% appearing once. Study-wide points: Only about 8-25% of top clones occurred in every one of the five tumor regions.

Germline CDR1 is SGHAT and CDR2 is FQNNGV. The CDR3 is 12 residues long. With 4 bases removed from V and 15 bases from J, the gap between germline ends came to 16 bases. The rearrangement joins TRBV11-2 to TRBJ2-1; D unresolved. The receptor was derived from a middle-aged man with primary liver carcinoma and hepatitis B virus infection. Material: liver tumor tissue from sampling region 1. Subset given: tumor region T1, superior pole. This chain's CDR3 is CASSSWPILGFF. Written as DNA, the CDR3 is TGTGCCAGCAGCTCCTGGCCAATACTGGGGTTCTTC.